The source of this TCR beta chain is a study of T cell responses to AZD1222 COVID-19 vaccine. To note about this clone: Its antigen is still unknown.

V shed 4 bases and J shed 1 base, with 7 bases lying between them. Germline CDR1 and CDR2: KGHSH and LQKENI. This CDR3 has 14 amino acids. Whole-study results and caveats: Dominant CD4 TCR responses targeted spike regions 160-218 and 743-854. White British people made up most donors, females outnumbered males, and clonal diversity was possibly underestimated. After two AZD1222 doses, spike-specific TCR breadth and depth rose versus day 0. Sampling captured repertoires only after the peak T cell response.

The protocol was immunoSEQ multiplex PCR, while the TCRdb copy is restricted to in-frame clones and leaves out a portion. The table has fewer than 90,000 clones, about 86% seen once. The sample in question was peripheral blood, obtained 28 days after the second AZD1222 dose. V and J are TRBV18 and TRBJ2-2, with D maybe TRBD2 (5 bases). This receptor was obtained from an adult who received the AZD1222 COVID-19 vaccine. The CDR3 here is CASSRGQNTGELFF. The CDR3, as DNA: TGTGCCAGCTCACGCGGGCAGAACACCGGGGAGCTGTTTTTT.